This entry features one T cell receptor (beta chain) sequence. Its antigen is undetermined. The data derive from a study of tumor and adjacent non-tumor tissue in lung cancer. Per germline, CDR1 SQVTM and CDR2 ANQGSEA. This CDR3 has 14 amino acids. The V gene lost 7 bases and the J gene lost 3 bases, with 17 bases spanning the gap. No cell sorting was done before RNA was extracted from the tissue. Newly diagnosed lung cancer patients had thoracic surgery in China, August–late 2014, without prior chemotherapy. TCRbeta libraries were built with three rounds of nested PCR, modified from ARM-PCR. TCRdb fed the multiplex PCR reads into MiXCR, producing one record per CDR3 protein. This sample has 90,000 to 130,000 distinct CDR3 sequences, with approximately 80% found just once. Overall study findings and caveats: Shorter survival was associated with higher TCR diversity in tumors. Tumor repertoires had a smaller top 100 clone share than normal lung.

Sequences were obtained from lung tumor tissue. This chain uses TRBV29-1 with TRBJ2-3, with D tentatively TRBD2 (6 bases). The clonotype comes from a man in his sixties or seventies with non-small cell lung cancer. CDR3: CSAEGIGRTDTQYF. Written as DNA, the CDR3 is TGCAGCGCTGAGGGCATTGGGAGGACAGATACGCAGTATTTT.